The clone carrying this T cell receptor (beta chain) has a handful of counts. Antigen unknown. The CDR3 contains 13 residues. The V gene's germline CDR1 is DFQATT and CDR2 SNEGSKA (reference sequence). Trimming cost V 6 bases and J 4 bases; bases outside gene matches: 5. Library preparation (for TCRbeta) was performed with unique molecular identifiers. TCRdb re-derived calls from the PCR reads in MiXCR, one entry per CDR3 protein. The sample records approximately 230,000 distinct CDR3 sequences, about 26% being singletons. The data belong to a study of T-cell reconstitution after alpha-beta-depleted transplantation in children. Broader study findings: After transplant, at about two months, alpha-beta T cells were reportedly derived from several hundred expanded graft clones.

Sequenced material: PBMCs, taken before TCRalphabeta/CD19-depleted stem cell transplant. The chain joins TRBV20-1 to TRBJ1-5, with 8 bases fitting TRBD1. This sequence originates from a girl aged 2-15 years with Fanconi anemia, due to receive a stem cell transplant. The CDR3 coding sequence is TGCAGTGCGCTCAGGGGGCTAAATCAGCCCCAGCATTTT. Translating it yields CSALRGLNQPQHF.